Shown below are 3 T cell receptor beta chains from a single sample sequenced in a study of CD8 T cells in Susac syndrome. It was with random hexamers that 0.5 to 1 ug RNA was reverse transcribed. TCRdb ran MiXCR on the immunoSEQ multiplex PCR reads and lists one entry per CDR3 protein. The sample contains some 97,000 distinct CDR3 sequences, around 95% of which appear only once. Sample: CD8+ T cells from PBMCs. Receptor source: a human donor with Susac syndrome.

This chain joins TRBV9 and TRBJ1-1; 8 positions match TRBD1. J gave up 5 bases and V 4 bases, and 4 bases lay outside the gene matches. CDR1 and CDR2 (germline): SGDLS, YYNGEE. This CDR3 comprises 13 residues. The CDR3 reads CASSQTGGTEAFF. For the CDR3, the DNA is TGTGCCAGCAGCCAAACAGGGGGGACTGAAGCTTTCTTT.

The V call is TRBV27, the J call TRBJ2-7, with TRBD2 as a possible D gene (6 bases). Germline values: CDR1 MNHEY, CDR2 SMNVEV (reference sequence). The germline V and J ends were trimmed by 10 bases and 7 bases, with 14 bases remaining between them. The CDR3 length is 11 residues. For the CDR3, the DNA is TGTGCCACGGGGACTGTGGATGAGCAGTACTTC. The encoded protein is CATGTVDEQYF.

The rearrangement joins TRBV20-1 to TRBJ1-1; tentative D call: TRBD1 (6 bases). The V end lost 2 bases, the J end lost 5 bases, and 12 bases lay between the germline ends. Germline CDR1 is DFQATT and CDR2 is SNEGSKA (reference sequence). CDR3 size: 13 residues. The DNA of the CDR3 is TGCAGTGCTAGAACCTCAGGGGCTACTGAAGCTTTCTTT. Translation gives CSARTSGATEAFF.